This T cell receptor beta chain was identified in a study of blood T cells in healthy people across ages. Points from the study as a whole: PBMCs were not sorted, which prevented a conclusive comparison of naive versus antigen-experienced cells. Per million T cells, TCR beta diversity dropped about linearly as age rose.

From germline, CDR1 is SGHRS and CDR2 YFSETQ. The V end lost 2 bases, the J end lost 4 bases, and 9 bases lay between the germline ends. The CDR3 consists of 13 residues. This clonotype was picked up a small number of times. The target antigen is unknown. With a J-beta primer mix and a sample-barcoded 5' primer, a second PCR ran about 7 to 11 cycles. Each CDR3 protein is one row after TCRdb ran MiXCR on the 5' RACE reads. The table has around 800,000 distinct CDR3 sequences, more than 25% seen once. These data were also reused for a study on T cells of mothers and their children.

Sequenced material: blood. The chain recombines TRBV5-1 with TRBJ1-1; D is uncertain. The receptor was derived from a boy aged 5-17 years in good health. Written as DNA, the CDR3 is TGCGCCAGCAGCTTCACGGGCCGCACTGAAGCTTTCTTT. Translating it yields CASSFTGRTEAFF.